Listed below are T cell receptor beta chains from one sample, sequenced in a study of cytomegalovirus exposure and HLA in healthy donors. Here immunoSEQ multiplex PCR was the method, and the copy in TCRdb shows in-frame clones only, minus some. The sample has some 59,000 clones, about nine tenths seen once; the top ten hold approximately 8.4%. Material: PBMCs. Receptors were obtained from a young woman in good health and CMV-seropositive. The CDR3 runs from the conserved cysteine through the conserved F or W. Each record gives: V gene, D gene, J gene, clone size, CDR3 DNA, CDR3 protein. The D gene is left open where the match is weak. For some rows the clone size is stated as once, few or many, or as a class when expanded; others skip it.

v_call: TRBV4-3
d_call: -
j_call: TRBJ2-7
clone_size: -
cdr3_nt: TGCGCCAGCAGCCAAGAGCCGTGGACAGCCTACGAGCAGTACTTC
cdr3_aa: CASSQEPWTAYEQYF

v_call: TRBV5-5
d_call: TRBD2
j_call: TRBJ2-5
clone_size: -
cdr3_nt: TGTGCCAGCAGCTTGGAGGCGGGGGGGCCAGAGACCCAGTACTTC
cdr3_aa: CASSLEAGGPETQYF

v_call: TRBV14
d_call: -
j_call: TRBJ1-1
clone_size: once
cdr3_nt: TGTGCCAGCACCCCATTGAGGGTCCGGGACACTGAAGCTTTCTTT
cdr3_aa: CASTPLRVRDTEAFF

v_call: TRBV9
d_call: -
j_call: TRBJ1-6
clone_size: -
cdr3_nt: TGTGCCAGCAGCCCGGGATTGAAAAATTCACCCCTCCACTTT
cdr3_aa: CASSPGLKNSPLHF

v_call: TRBV6-5
d_call: -
j_call: TRBJ1-6
clone_size: -
cdr3_nt: TGTGCCAGCAGGGAGACAGGAGTAAATTCACCCCTCCACTTT
cdr3_aa: CASRETGVNSPLHF

v_call: TRBV9
d_call: TRBD1
j_call: TRBJ2-5
clone_size: -
cdr3_nt: TGTGCCAGCAGCGACAGCGACAGGGGAACAATGGAGACCCAGTACTTC
cdr3_aa: CASSDSDRGTMETQYF

v_call: TRBV6-1
d_call: -
j_call: TRBJ1-3
clone_size: -
cdr3_nt: TGTGCCAGCAGTGAAACGGTATCCTCTGGAAACACCATATATTTT
cdr3_aa: CASSETVSSGNTIYF

v_call: TRBV18
d_call: -
j_call: TRBJ2-7
clone_size: -
cdr3_nt: TGTGCCAGCTCACCTACAAGGGGTGGAGAGCTCTCCTACGAGCAGTACTTC
cdr3_aa: CASSPTRGGELSYEQYF

v_call: TRBV5-1
d_call: TRBD1
j_call: TRBJ2-7
clone_size: -
cdr3_nt: TGCGCCAGCAGCCTACAGGGGACGGGAGAGCAGTACTTC
cdr3_aa: CASSLQGTGEQYF

v_call: TRBV6-6
d_call: TRBD2
j_call: TRBJ2-1
clone_size: few
cdr3_nt: TGTGCCAGCATTCCCGGGACTAGCGGGGGAGACGAGTTCTTC
cdr3_aa: CASIPGTSGGDEFF

v_call: TRBV29-1
d_call: -
j_call: TRBJ1-3
clone_size: -
cdr3_nt: TGCAGCGTTGAACAGTTTGACACCATATATTTT
cdr3_aa: CSVEQFDTIYF

v_call: TRBV28
d_call: TRBD1
j_call: TRBJ1-1
clone_size: -
cdr3_nt: TGTGCCAGCAGTGATGGGACAGTGAACACTGAAGCTTTCTTT
cdr3_aa: CASSDGTVNTEAFF

v_call: TRBV6-6
d_call: TRBD2
j_call: TRBJ2-3
clone_size: -
cdr3_nt: TGTGCCAGCAGTGCCGGGACTAGCGTCACAGATACGCAGTATTTT
cdr3_aa: CASSAGTSVTDTQYF

v_call: TRBV11-2
d_call: -
j_call: TRBJ1-6
clone_size: -
cdr3_nt: TGTGCCAGCAGGTTTCGGGTGAAGGAATCACCCCTCCACTTT
cdr3_aa: CASRFRVKESPLHF

v_call: TRBV10-3
d_call: -
j_call: TRBJ2-1
clone_size: once
cdr3_nt: TGTGCCATCAGTGAGTTACGGGGAACCTCCTACAATGAGCAGTTCTTC
cdr3_aa: CAISELRGTSYNEQFF

v_call: TRBV4-2
d_call: -
j_call: TRBJ2-6
clone_size: -
cdr3_nt: TGTGCCAGCAGCCAAGACAGCTCTGGGGCCAACGTCCTGACTTTC
cdr3_aa: CASSQDSSGANVLTF

v_call: TRBV2
d_call: TRBD1
j_call: TRBJ1-1
clone_size: -
cdr3_nt: TGTGCCAGCAGGATTAACAGGGGGAACACTGAAGCTTTCTTT
cdr3_aa: CASRINRGNTEAFF

v_call: TRBV7-9
d_call: -
j_call: TRBJ1-1
clone_size: -
cdr3_nt: TGTGCCAGCAGCCTACTGACATTTAACACTGAAGCTTTCTTT
cdr3_aa: CASSLLTFNTEAFF

v_call: TRBV27
d_call: TRBD2
j_call: TRBJ2-1
clone_size: -
cdr3_nt: TGTGCCAGCCGTTTCGGGGGGGGATACAATGAGCAGTTCTTC
cdr3_aa: CASRFGGGYNEQFF

v_call: TRBV21-1
d_call: -
j_call: TRBJ2-1
clone_size: -
cdr3_nt: TGTGCCAGCAGCAACCCGGGGGTAGCGGGGGGGTTGTCCTACAATGAGCAGTTCTTC
cdr3_aa: CASSNPGVAGGLSYNEQFF

v_call: TRBV29-1
d_call: TRBD2
j_call: TRBJ2-3
clone_size: -
cdr3_nt: TGCAGCGTTACGAGGGGGGCCAGGACTAGCAACGAAGATACGCAGTATTTT
cdr3_aa: CSVTRGARTSNEDTQYF

v_call: TRBV7-8
d_call: -
j_call: TRBJ1-2
clone_size: -
cdr3_nt: TGTGCCAGCAGCCCGGTTCGCGGGAACTATGGCTACACCTTC
cdr3_aa: CASSPVRGNYGYTF

v_call: TRBV2
d_call: -
j_call: TRBJ1-1
clone_size: once
cdr3_nt: TGTGCCCGCTCAGGGCGGGGGCTCGACACTGAAGCTTTCTTT
cdr3_aa: CARSGRGLDTEAFF

v_call: TRBV27
d_call: -
j_call: TRBJ2-5
clone_size: -
cdr3_nt: TGTGCCAGCAGTTTCTTAGCGGAAGAGACCCAGTACTTC
cdr3_aa: CASSFLAEETQYF